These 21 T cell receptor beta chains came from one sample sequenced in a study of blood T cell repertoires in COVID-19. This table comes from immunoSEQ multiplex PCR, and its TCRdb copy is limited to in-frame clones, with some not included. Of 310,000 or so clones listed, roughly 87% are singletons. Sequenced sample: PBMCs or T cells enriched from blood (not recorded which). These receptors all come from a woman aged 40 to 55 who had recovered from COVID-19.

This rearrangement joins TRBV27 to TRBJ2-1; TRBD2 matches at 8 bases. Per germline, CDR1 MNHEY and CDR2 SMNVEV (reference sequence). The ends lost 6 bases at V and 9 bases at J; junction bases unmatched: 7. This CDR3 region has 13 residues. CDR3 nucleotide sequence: TGTGCCAGCAGCCCCGGGGGGGGATTTGAGCAGTTCTTC. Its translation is CASSPGGGFEQFF.

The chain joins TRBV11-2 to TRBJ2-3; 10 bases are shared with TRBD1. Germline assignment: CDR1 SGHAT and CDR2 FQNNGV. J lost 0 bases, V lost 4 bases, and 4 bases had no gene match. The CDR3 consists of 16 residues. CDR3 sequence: CASSSTDRGSTDTQYF. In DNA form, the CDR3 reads TGTGCCAGCAGCTCTACGGACAGGGGGAGCACAGATACGCAGTATTTT.

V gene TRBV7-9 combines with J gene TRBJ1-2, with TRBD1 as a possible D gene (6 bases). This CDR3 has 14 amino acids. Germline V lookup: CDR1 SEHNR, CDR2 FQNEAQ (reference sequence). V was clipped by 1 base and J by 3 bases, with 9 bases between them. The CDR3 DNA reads TGTGCCAGCAGCTTAGGGACAGTTGACTATGGCTACACCTTC. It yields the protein CASSLGTVDYGYTF.

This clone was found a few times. Written as DNA, the CDR3 is TGTGCCAGTGGGGACAGGGAGGTCAACACCATATATTTT. This translates into CASGDREVNTIYF. The rearrangement uses TRBV2 and TRBJ1-3; TRBD1 agrees at 9 bases. Germline trimming cut 9 bases from V and 7 bases from J; bases unmatched to any gene: 7. The CDR3 runs to 13 residues. Germline CDR1 and CDR2: SNHLY and FYNNEI.

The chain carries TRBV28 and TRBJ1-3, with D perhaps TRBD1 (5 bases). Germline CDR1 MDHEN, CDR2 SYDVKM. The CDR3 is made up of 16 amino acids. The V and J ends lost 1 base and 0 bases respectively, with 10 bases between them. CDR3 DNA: TGTGCCAGCAGTTTATTGGGGGGACCCTCTGGAAACACCATATATTTT. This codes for CASSLLGGPSGNTIYF. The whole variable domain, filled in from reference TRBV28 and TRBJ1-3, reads DVKVTQSSRYLVKRTGEKVFLECVQDMDHENMFWYRQDPGLGLRLIYFSYDVKMKEKGDIPEGYSVSREKKERFSLILESASTNQTSMYLCASSLLGGPSGNTIYFGEGSWLTVV.

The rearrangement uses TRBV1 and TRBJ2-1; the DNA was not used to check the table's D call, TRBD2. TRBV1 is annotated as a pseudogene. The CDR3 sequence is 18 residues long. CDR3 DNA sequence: TGCACCAGCAGCCAAGATTCTGGGGGGGACTCTTCCTACAATGAGCAGTTCTTC. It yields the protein CTSSQDSGGDSSYNEQFF.

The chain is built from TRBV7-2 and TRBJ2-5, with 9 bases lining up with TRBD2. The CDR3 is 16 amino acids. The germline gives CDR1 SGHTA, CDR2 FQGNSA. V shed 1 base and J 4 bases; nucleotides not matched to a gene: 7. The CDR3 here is CASSLVAGGPIETQYF. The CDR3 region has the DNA TGTGCCAGCAGCTTAGTGGCGGGAGGGCCTATAGAGACCCAGTACTTC.

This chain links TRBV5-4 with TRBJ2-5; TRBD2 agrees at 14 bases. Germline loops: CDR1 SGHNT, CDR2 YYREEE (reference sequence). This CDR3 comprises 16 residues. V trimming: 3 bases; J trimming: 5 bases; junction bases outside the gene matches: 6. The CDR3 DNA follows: TGTGCCAGCAGCTCACAGACTAGCGGGAGGGGGGAGACCCAGTACTTC. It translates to CASSSQTSGRGETQYF.

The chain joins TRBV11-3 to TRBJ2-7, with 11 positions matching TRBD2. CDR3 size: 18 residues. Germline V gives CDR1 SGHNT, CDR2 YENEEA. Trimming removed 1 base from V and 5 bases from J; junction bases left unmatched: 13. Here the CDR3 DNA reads TGTGCCAGCAGCTTAGGGGACCGACTAGCGGGACCGTTCAACGAGCAGTACTTC. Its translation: CASSLGDRLAGPFNEQYF.

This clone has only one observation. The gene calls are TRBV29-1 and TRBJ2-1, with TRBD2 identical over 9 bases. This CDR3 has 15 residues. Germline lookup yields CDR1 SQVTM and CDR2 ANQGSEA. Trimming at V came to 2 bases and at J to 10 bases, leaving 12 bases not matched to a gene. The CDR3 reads CSVEQTSGRSVEQFF. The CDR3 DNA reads TGCAGCGTTGAACAGACGAGCGGGAGGTCCGTCGAGCAGTTCTTC.

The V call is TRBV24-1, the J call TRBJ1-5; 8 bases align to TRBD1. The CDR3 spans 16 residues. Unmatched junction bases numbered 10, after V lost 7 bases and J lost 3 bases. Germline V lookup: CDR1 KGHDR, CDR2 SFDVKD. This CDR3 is CATSDGGTGLNQPQHF. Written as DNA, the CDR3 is TGTGCCACCAGCGACGGGGGGACAGGTCTCAATCAGCCCCAGCATTTT.

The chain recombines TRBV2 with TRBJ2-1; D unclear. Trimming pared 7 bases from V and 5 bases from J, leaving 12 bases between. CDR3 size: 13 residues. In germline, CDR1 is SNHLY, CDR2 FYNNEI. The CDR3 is CASTLDSDNEQFF. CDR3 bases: TGTGCCAGCACCCTAGACTCGGACAATGAGCAGTTCTTC.

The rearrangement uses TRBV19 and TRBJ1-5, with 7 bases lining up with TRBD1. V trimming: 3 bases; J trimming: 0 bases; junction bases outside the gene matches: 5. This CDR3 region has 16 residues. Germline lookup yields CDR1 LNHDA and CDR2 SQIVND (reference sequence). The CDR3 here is CASSIRQGSSNQPQHF. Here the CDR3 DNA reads TGTGCCAGTAGTATTCGACAGGGCTCTAGCAATCAGCCCCAGCATTTT.

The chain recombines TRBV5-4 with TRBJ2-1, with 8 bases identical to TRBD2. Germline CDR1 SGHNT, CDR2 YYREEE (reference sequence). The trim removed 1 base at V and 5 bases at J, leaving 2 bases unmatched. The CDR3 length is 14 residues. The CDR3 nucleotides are TGTGCCAGCAGCTTGCCGGGAGGGGACAATGAGCAGTTCTTC. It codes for CASSLPGGDNEQFF.

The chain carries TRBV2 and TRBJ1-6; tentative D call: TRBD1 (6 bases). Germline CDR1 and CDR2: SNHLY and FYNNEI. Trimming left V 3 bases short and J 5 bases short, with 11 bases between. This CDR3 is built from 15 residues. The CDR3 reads CASSEQGLDNSPLHF. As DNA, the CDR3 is TGTGCCAGCAGTGAGCAGGGGCTGGATAATTCACCCCTCCACTTT.

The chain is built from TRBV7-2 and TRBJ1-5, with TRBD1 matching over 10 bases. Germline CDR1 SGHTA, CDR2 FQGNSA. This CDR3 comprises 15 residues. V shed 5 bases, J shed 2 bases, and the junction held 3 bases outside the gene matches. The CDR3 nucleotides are TGTGCCAGCAGCCGGGACAGGGGAGGCAATCAGCCCCAGCATTTT. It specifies CASSRDRGGNQPQHF.

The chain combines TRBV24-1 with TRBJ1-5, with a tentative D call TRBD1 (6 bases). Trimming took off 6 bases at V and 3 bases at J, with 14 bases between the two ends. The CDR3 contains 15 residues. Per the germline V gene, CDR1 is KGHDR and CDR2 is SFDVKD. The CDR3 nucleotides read TGTGCCACCAGTTCCACAGGGCAATACAATCAGCCCCAGCATTTT. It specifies CATSSTGQYNQPQHF.

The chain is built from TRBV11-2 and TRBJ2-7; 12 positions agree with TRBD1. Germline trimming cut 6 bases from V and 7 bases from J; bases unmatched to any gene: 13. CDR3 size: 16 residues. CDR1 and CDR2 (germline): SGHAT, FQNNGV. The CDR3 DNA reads TGTGCCAGCAGTCGTACCGGGACAGGGGGCTTTGAGGAGCAGTACTTC. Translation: CASSRTGTGGFEEQYF.

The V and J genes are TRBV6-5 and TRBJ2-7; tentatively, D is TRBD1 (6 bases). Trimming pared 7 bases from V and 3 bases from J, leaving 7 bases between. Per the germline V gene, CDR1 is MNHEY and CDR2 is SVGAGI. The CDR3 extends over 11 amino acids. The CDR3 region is CASTRGYEQYF. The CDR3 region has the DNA TGTGCCAGCACCAGGGGCTACGAGCAGTACTTC.

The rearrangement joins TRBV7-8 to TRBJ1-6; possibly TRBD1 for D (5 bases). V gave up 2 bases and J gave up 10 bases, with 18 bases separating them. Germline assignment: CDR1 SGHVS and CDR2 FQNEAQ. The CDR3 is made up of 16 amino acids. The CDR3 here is CASSLIPGQGNSPLHF. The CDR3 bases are TGTGCCAGCAGCTTAATACCTGGGCAGGGAAACTCACCCCTCCACTTT. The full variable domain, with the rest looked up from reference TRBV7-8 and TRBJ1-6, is GAGVSQSPRYKVAKRGQDVALRCDPISGHVSLFWYQQALGQGPEFLTYFQNEAQLDKSGLPSDRFFAERPEGSVSTLKIQRTQQEDSAVYLCASSLIPGQGNSPLHFGNGTRLTVT.

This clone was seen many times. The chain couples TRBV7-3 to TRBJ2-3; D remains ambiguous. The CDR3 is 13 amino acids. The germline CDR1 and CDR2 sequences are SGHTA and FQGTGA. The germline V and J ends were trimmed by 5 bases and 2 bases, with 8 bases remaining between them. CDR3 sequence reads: CASSPLATDTQYF. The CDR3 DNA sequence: TGTGCCAGCAGCCCCTTGGCCACAGATACGCAGTATTTT.